This T cell receptor (beta chain) was profiled in a study of OX40 agonist ivuxolimab in advanced cancers. Assay: immunoSEQ multiplex PCR; the TCRdb copy retains only in-frame clones and omits some. Among 31,000 or so clones listed, around 90% were seen once. Germline V gene lookup returns CDR1 LNHDA and CDR2 SQIVND (reference sequence). CDR3 length: 15 residues. V dropped 5 bases and J dropped 7 bases, with 21 bases sitting between them. V usage is TRBV19 and J usage is TRBJ2-7, with unresolved D. This receptor was taken from an adult with an advanced solid tumor such as melanoma, head and neck, liver or kidney cancer. The sample consisted of CD4+ or CD8+ T cells sorted from blood, taken in a trial of the OX40 agonist ivuxolimab. This CDR3 is CASSPLARGVEEQYF. CDR3 DNA sequence: TGTGCCAGTAGTCCACTTGCGCGTGGGGTGGAAGAGCAGTACTTC.